This T cell receptor beta chain was retrieved from a study of blood T cell repertoires in COVID-19. This clone occurred once. In the study's own analysis: Using reference gene primer amplification, nucleated cell counts were estimated. The data were produced by immunoSEQ multiplex PCR, yet TCRdb's version contains in-frame clones alone and is incomplete. V and J calls and clone size are copied from that table; D and trimming were computed from the DNA. Of 61,000 or so clones in the sample, roughly 90% are singletons; the top ten hold 20% to 25%. The CDR3 has 15 residues. Germline CDR1 WSHSY, CDR2 SAAADI. The J segment lost 0 bases and the V segment lost 6 bases, leaving 7 bases of the junction unmatched.

This TCR was recovered from a woman between 50 and 59 years old with active or convalescent COVID-19. Input material: peripheral blood. The rearrangement links TRBV10-2 to TRBJ2-7, with 8 bases fitting TRBD2. CDR3 amino acids: CASSGWTSSSYEQYF. The DNA of the CDR3 is TGCGCCAGCAGCGGGTGGACTAGCAGCTCCTACGAGCAGTACTTC.